Following are 17 T cell receptor beta chains from one sample sequenced in a study of T cells in Graves' hyperthyroidism and ophthalmopathy. Amplification yielded TCR beta CDR3 regions, with RNA transcripts as the source. First-round RT-PCR with HTBI primers amplified the TCR CDR3 region. MiXCR was run by TCRdb on the multiplex PCR reads, yielding one entry per CDR3 protein. The table shows about 640,000 distinct CDR3 sequences, with less than 25% occurring only once. Material: blood. The receptor set was obtained from a man aged 25 to 45 with Graves' ophthalmopathy.

The rearrangement joins TRBV18 to TRBJ2-7; D possibly uses TRBD1 or TRBD2 (5 bases each). Germline CDR1 and CDR2: KGHSH and LQKENI. V was pared by 6 bases and J by 7 bases, with 19 bases between. The length of the CDR3 is 14 residues. This CDR3 reads CASSPGNRGEEQYF. CDR3 bases: TGTGCCAGCTCCCCGGGGAACCGAGGGGAGGAGCAGTACTTC. The full variable domain, its missing parts supplied by reference TRBV18 and TRBJ2-7, is NAGVMQNPRHLVRRRGQEARLRCSPMKGHSHVYWYRQLPEEGLKFMVYLQKENIIDESGMPKERFSAEFPKEGPSILRIQQVVRGDSAAYFCASSPGNRGEEQYFGPGTRLTVT.

The gene calls are TRBV28 and TRBJ2-5; 7 nucleotides align to TRBD1. V lost 6 bases to trimming and J lost 5 bases; unmatched junction nucleotides: 6. The germline V gene has CDR1 MDHEN and CDR2 SYDVKM. This CDR3 has 13 amino acids. CDR3 sequence reads: CASSQGVGETQYF. The CDR3 DNA sequence: TGTGCCAGCAGCCAGGGGGTGGGGGAGACCCAGTACTTC.

The chain links TRBV20-1 to TRBJ2-7; D gene uncertain. The CDR3 is 16 amino acids. Germline V gives CDR1 DFQATT, CDR2 SNEGSKA (reference sequence). V gave up 4 bases and J gave up 3 bases, with 22 bases separating them. The CDR3 DNA sequence: TGCAGTGCTAACTCCTTAATTAGACTGTCAAACTACGAGCAGTACTTC. Translated, it gives CSANSLIRLSNYEQYF.

V usage is TRBV7-2 and J usage is TRBJ1-1; a possible D gene is TRBD1 (5 bases). The germline V gene encodes CDR1 SGHTA and CDR2 FQGNSA. This CDR3 is built from 16 residues. V lost 1 base and J 4 bases, leaving 16 bases between the germline ends. The CDR3 here is CASSLVPGGSGTEAFF. In DNA form, the CDR3 reads TGTGCCAGCAGCTTAGTCCCGGGGGGGAGTGGCACTGAAGCTTTCTTT.

In this sample, this clonotype turned up a few times. The chain uses TRBV6-1 and TRBJ2-7; D is possibly TRBD1 or TRBD2 (6 bases each). Germline V gene lookup returns CDR1 MNHNS and CDR2 SASEGT. The CDR3 length is 14 residues. Trimming took 6 bases from V and 5 from J, leaving 17 bases between them. The CDR3 DNA reads TGTGCCAGCAGCGGAGGGGGAGTAGGGGACGAGCAGTACTTC. Amino acids: CASSGGGVGDEQYF.

This clonotype was seen many times. The J gene is TRBJ1-5, the V gene TRBV28; tentatively, D is TRBD1 (5 bases). This CDR3 is 13 amino acids long. Trimming removed 7 bases from V and 4 bases from J, with 11 bases in between. Germline lookup yields CDR1 MDHEN and CDR2 SYDVKM. CDR3 nucleotides: TGTGCCAGCAACATCGAGGGGAATCAGCCCCAGCATTTT. This codes for CASNIEGNQPQHF.

The rearrangement links TRBV4-2 to TRBJ2-1, with D tentatively TRBD2 (6 bases). The CDR3 sequence is 14 residues long. The germline V gene has CDR1 LGHNA and CDR2 YNFKEQ. The V and J ends lost 5 bases and 5 bases respectively, with 13 bases between them. The CDR3 is CASSGIAVDNEQFF. The CDR3 DNA reads as TGTGCCAGCAGCGGGATAGCGGTGGACAATGAGCAGTTCTTC.

The sample holds one count of this clonotype. The chain recombines TRBV6-1 with TRBJ1-2, with D tentatively TRBD1 (6 bases). CDR3 length: 13 amino acids. Trimming took off 2 bases at V and 5 bases at J, with 9 bases between the two ends. The germline V gene has CDR1 MNHNS and CDR2 SASEGT. CDR3 in DNA: TGTGCCAGCAGTGAATCAGGGGCTTATGGCTACACCTTC. Its translation: CASSESGAYGYTF.

The chain employs TRBV24-1 and TRBJ1-3; D unclear. The germline V gene encodes CDR1 KGHDR and CDR2 SFDVKD. The V end lost 4 bases, the J end lost 3 bases, and 3 bases lay between the germline ends. This CDR3 has 12 amino acids. As DNA, the CDR3 is TGTGCCACCAGTGAGCGTGGAAACACCATATATTTT. Its translation: CATSERGNTIYF.

The V and J genes are TRBV12-3 or TRBV12-4 and TRBJ2-1, with D possibly TRBD2 on 5 matching bases. V lost 6 bases, J lost 7 bases, and 19 bases lay in between. The CDR3 is 15 residues long. The CDR3 DNA reads TGTGCCAGCAGCCTCGGCGGGTATGGGAGAAATGAGCAGTTCTTC. This codes for CASSLGGYGRNEQFF.

The chain uses TRBV19 and TRBJ1-1; no firm D call. The V end lost 3 bases, the J end lost 3 bases, and 11 bases lay between the germline ends. The CDR3 extends over 14 amino acids. CDR1 LNHDA and CDR2 SQIVND come from the germline V gene (reference sequence). CDR3: CASSMEGRDTEAFF. CDR3 sequence (DNA): TGTGCCAGTAGTATGGAAGGGAGGGACACTGAAGCTTTCTTT.

V usage is TRBV6-6 and J usage is TRBJ1-1; D remains unclear. The germline gives CDR1 MNHNY, CDR2 SVGAGI (reference sequence). The V and J ends lost 0 bases and 1 base respectively, with 12 bases between them. CDR3 length: 16 amino acids. CDR3 sequence reads: CASSYSTPSWNTEAFF. The CDR3 DNA reads as TGTGCCAGCAGTTACTCCACTCCTAGCTGGAACACTGAAGCTTTCTTT.

The genes are TRBV6-1 and TRBJ2-1; D tentatively fits TRBD1 or TRBD2 (6 bases each). The CDR3 totals 13 residues. In germline, CDR1 is MNHNS, CDR2 SASEGT. The V end lost 6 bases, the J end lost 6 bases, and 12 bases lay between the germline ends. For the CDR3, the DNA is TGTGCCAGCAGGGGTGAGGGGGGCAATGAGCAGTTCTTC. It encodes CASRGEGGNEQFF.

This clonotype was found a few times. J is TRBJ1-1 and V is TRBV5-1; 7 bases align to TRBD1. The V segment lost 0 bases and the J segment 7 bases; nucleotides outside the gene matches: 3. Germline loops: CDR1 SGHRS, CDR2 YFSETQ. CDR3 length equals 13 residues. In DNA, the CDR3 is TGCGCCAGCAGCTTGGGGTGGACAGGTGAAGCTTTCTTT. Protein: CASSLGWTGEAFF.

This clonotype showed up just a few times. The chain employs TRBV28 and TRBJ2-1, with D possibly TRBD2 on 6 matching bases. V lost 1 base and J lost 7, with 14 bases in between. The CDR3 loop spans 15 amino acids. Per the germline V gene, CDR1 is MDHEN and CDR2 is SYDVKM. As DNA, the CDR3 is TGTGCCAGCAGTTTATTAGCGGAGGGAGGTAATGAGCAGTTCTTC. Amino acids: CASSLLAEGGNEQFF.

In this sample, this clonotype turned up a few times. The V and J genes are TRBV30 and TRBJ2-7, with D uncertain. Germline lookup yields CDR1 GTSNPN and CDR2 SVGIG (reference sequence). Trimming took 5 bases from V and 3 from J, leaving 8 bases between them. The CDR3 spans 11 residues. CDR3 residues: CAWGRSYEQYF. The CDR3 DNA is TGTGCCTGGGGACGGAGCTACGAGCAGTACTTC.

In its sample, this clonotype was seen once. V and J are TRBV29-1 and TRBJ2-1; TRBD2 aligns across 10 bases. Germline V gene lookup returns CDR1 SQVTM and CDR2 ANQGSEA. The ends lost 0 bases at V and 3 bases at J; junction bases unmatched: 2. This CDR3 is 15 amino acids long. The CDR3 loop is CSVEDLAGVYNEQFF. CDR3 nucleotides: TGCAGCGTTGAAGACCTAGCGGGAGTCTACAATGAGCAGTTCTTC.